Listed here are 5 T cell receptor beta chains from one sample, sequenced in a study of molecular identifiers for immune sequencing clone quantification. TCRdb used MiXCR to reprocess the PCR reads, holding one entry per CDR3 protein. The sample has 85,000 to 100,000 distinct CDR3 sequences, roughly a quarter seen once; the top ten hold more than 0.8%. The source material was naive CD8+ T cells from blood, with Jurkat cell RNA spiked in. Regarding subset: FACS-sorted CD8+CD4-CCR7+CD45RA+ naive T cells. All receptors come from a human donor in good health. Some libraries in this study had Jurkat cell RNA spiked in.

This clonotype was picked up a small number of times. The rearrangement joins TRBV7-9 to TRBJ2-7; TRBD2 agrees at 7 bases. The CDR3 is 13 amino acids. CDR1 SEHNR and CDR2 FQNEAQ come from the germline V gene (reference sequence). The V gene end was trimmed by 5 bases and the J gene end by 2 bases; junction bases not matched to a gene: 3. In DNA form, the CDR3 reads TGTGCCAGCAGCGGCGGGGGAACCTACGAGCAGTACTTC. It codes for CASSGGGTYEQYF. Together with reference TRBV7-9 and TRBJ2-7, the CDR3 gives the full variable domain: DTGVSQNPRHKITKRGQNVTFRCDPISEHNRLYWYRQTLGQGPEFLTYFQNEAQLEKSRLLSDRFSAERPKGSFSTLEIQRTEQGDSAMYLCASSGGGTYEQYFGPGTRLTVT.

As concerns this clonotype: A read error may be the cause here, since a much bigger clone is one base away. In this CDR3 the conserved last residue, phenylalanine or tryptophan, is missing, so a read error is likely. CDR3 DNA sequence: TGCGCCAGCAGCCAAGATCGGGGAGGTGGATACACTGAAGCTTTCTCT. Amino acid sequence: CASSQDRGGGYTEAFS. The chain combines TRBV4-3 with TRBJ1-1; D gene unclear. CDR1 and CDR2 from the germline V gene are LGHNA and YSLEER. V was pared by 0 bases and J by 3 bases, with 14 bases between. The CDR3 consists of 16 residues.

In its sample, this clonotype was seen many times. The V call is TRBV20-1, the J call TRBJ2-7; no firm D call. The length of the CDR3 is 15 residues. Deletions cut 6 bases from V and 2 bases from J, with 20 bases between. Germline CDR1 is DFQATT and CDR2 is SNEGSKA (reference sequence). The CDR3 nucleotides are TGCAGTGCCCAGGCCGGTGAATTCTATACCTACGAGCAGTACTTC. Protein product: CSAQAGEFYTYEQYF.

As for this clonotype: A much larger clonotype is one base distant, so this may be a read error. CDR3 nucleotides: TGTGCCAGCAGTGACAGTCCTCGCTATGGCTGCACCTTC. The encoded protein is CASSDSPRYGCTF. V and J are TRBV25-1 and TRBJ1-2; D is unresolved. The germline V gene encodes CDR1 MGHDK and CDR2 SYGVNS. The CDR3 consists of 13 residues.

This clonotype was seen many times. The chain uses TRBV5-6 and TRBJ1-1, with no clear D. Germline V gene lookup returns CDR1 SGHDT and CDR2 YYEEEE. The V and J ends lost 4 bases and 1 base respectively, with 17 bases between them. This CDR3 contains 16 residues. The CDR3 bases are TGTGCCAGCAGCCCTTTACTCGATACAGCGAACACTGAAGCTTTCTTT. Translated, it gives CASSPLLDTANTEAFF.